These 24 T cell receptor beta chains share one sample of origin, sequenced in a study of blood T cell repertoires in COVID-19. Using immunoSEQ multiplex PCR, the repertoire was profiled, and TCRdb retains in-frame clones only, with some absent. Of about 350,000 clones in the sample, roughly 90% were seen once. Sequenced input: PBMCs or T cells enriched from blood (not recorded which). Receptors were obtained from a woman aged 25-40 years who had been exposed to COVID-19.

The rearrangement links TRBV21-1 to TRBJ2-7; TRBD1, as called in the table, went unchecked against the DNA. TRBV21-1 counts as a pseudogene. CDR3 length equals 19 residues. The CDR3 region has the DNA TGTGCCAGCAGCCAAGAGGGGCTAGTAGTCGTCCCCGTGGGATACGAGCAGTACTTC. Encoded protein: CASSQEGLVVVPVGYEQYF.

This clone has only one observation. This chain connects TRBV3-1 (or the pseudogene TRBV3-2) to TRBJ2-7; 13 bases align to TRBD2. From germline, CDR1 is LGHDT and CDR2 YNNKEL (reference sequence). This CDR3 region has 16 residues. V shed 1 base and J 3 bases; nucleotides not matched to a gene: 3. CDR3: CASSQGTSGSVYEQYF. CDR3 bases: TGTGCCAGCAGCCAAGGGACTAGCGGGAGTGTCTACGAGCAGTACTTC.

The rearrangement links TRBV27 to TRBJ1-5; possibly TRBD1 for D (5 bases). V gave up 0 bases and J gave up 3 bases, with 12 bases separating them. Germline CDR1 reads MNHEY; CDR2 reads SMNVEV (reference sequence). The CDR3 sequence is 16 residues long. The CDR3 region is CASSLSGRVYNQPQHF. The CDR3 nucleotides are TGTGCCAGCAGTTTATCTGGCAGGGTGTACAATCAGCCCCAGCATTTT.

The chain couples TRBV27 to TRBJ1-1; perhaps TRBD1 as D (5 bases). Per germline, CDR1 MNHEY and CDR2 SMNVEV (reference sequence). The CDR3 length is 13 residues. Trimming took off 7 bases at V and 7 bases at J, with 16 bases between the two ends. The CDR3 DNA reads as TGTGCCAGCACCGCCGGGTTAGGGGTTGAAGCTTTCTTT. Its protein product is CASTAGLGVEAFF.

V usage is TRBV3-1 (or the pseudogene TRBV3-2) and J usage is TRBJ1-6; 7 nucleotides line up with TRBD1. CDR1 and CDR2 (germline): LGHDT, YNNKEL (reference sequence). This CDR3 comprises 16 residues. V trimming: 0 bases; J trimming: 6 bases; junction bases outside the gene matches: 5. This CDR3 is CASSQDGTAPNSPLHF. DNA of the CDR3: TGTGCCAGCAGCCAAGACGGGACAGCGCCTAATTCACCCCTCCACTTT.

The rearrangement joins TRBV29-1 to TRBJ1-1, with D possibly matching TRBD1 (5 bases). The germline gives CDR1 SQVTM, CDR2 ANQGSEA. V gave up 1 base and J gave up 5 bases, with 14 bases separating them. The CDR3 extends over 14 amino acids. CDR3 DNA sequence: TGCAGCGTTGAAGCTGGCGCAGGGCGTACTGAAGCTTTCTTT. This translates into CSVEAGAGRTEAFF.

Note on this clone: The germline gene is not matched at one end of the junction; a read error may be the cause. The genes are TRBV6-6 and TRBJ2-7, with 8 bases fitting TRBD1. In germline, CDR1 is MNHNY, CDR2 SVGAGI (reference sequence). The CDR3 is made up of 14 amino acids. In DNA, the CDR3 is TGTGCCAGCAGTCTACAGGGGGTGTCCTTCGAGCAGTACTTC. Translating it yields CASSLQGVSFEQYF.

This clone was recorded a few times. This chain joins TRBV18 and TRBJ1-5; tentative D call: TRBD1 (6 bases). From germline, CDR1 is KGHSH and CDR2 LQKENI. Between the trimmed V and J ends, which lost 2 bases and 1 base, there was a span of 12 bases. The CDR3 contains 16 residues. The CDR3 spells CASSPMGATSNQPQHF. In DNA, the CDR3 is TGTGCCAGCTCACCAATGGGGGCCACGAGCAATCAGCCCCAGCATTTT.

This chain links TRBV27 with TRBJ2-7, with TRBD1 matching 8 bases. Per the germline V gene, CDR1 is MNHEY and CDR2 is SMNVEV (reference sequence). The junction had 9 bases not matched to a gene; V was cut back by 5 bases and J by 0 bases. The CDR3 runs to 16 residues. The CDR3 sequence is CASSPGTGRSSYEQYF. The CDR3 DNA is TGTGCCAGCAGTCCGGGGACAGGTAGGTCCTCCTACGAGCAGTACTTC.

This CDR3 reads CASSQDTGGMAGGQETQYF. The DNA for the CDR3 is TGCGCCAGCAGCCAAGATACGGGAGGTATGGCGGGAGGCCAAGAGACCCAGTACTTC. The chain combines TRBV4-1 with TRBJ2-5, with 8 bases that match TRBD2. V lost 0 bases and J lost 1; bases outside the gene matches: 13. From germline, CDR1 is MGHRA and CDR2 YSYEKL. The CDR3 sequence is 19 residues long.

The V gene is TRBV18, the J gene TRBJ2-2, with D tentatively TRBD1 (5 bases). Trimming took off 2 bases at V and 4 bases at J, with 8 bases between the two ends. The CDR3 sequence is 14 residues long. Per the germline V gene, CDR1 is KGHSH and CDR2 is LQKENI. The DNA for the CDR3 is TGTGCCAGCTCACCAACCAGGGCCACCGGGGAGCTGTTTTTT. As protein: CASSPTRATGELFF.

The chain is built from TRBV5-1 and TRBJ2-7; possibly TRBD1 for D (6 bases). Trimming removed 2 bases from V and 3 bases from J, with 6 bases in between. Germline V CDR1 and CDR2: SGHRS, YFSETQ. The CDR3 runs 12 residues. The chain's CDR3 is CASSFRGYEQYF. CDR3 DNA: TGCGCCAGCAGCTTCAGGGGCTACGAGCAGTACTTC.

The chain is built from TRBV7-3 and TRBJ2-1; D gene uncertain. This CDR3 contains 15 residues. Germline-derived CDR1 and CDR2 are SGHTA and FQGTGA. The germline V and J ends were trimmed by 1 base and 6 bases, with 13 bases remaining between them. CDR3 loop: CASSLMSPSGNEQFF. The CDR3 bases are TGTGCCAGCAGCTTAATGTCCCCATCGGGCAATGAGCAGTTCTTC.

The V call is TRBV12-3 or TRBV12-4, the J call TRBJ1-3, with unresolved D. The CDR3 sequence is 12 residues long. Trimming left V 3 bases short and J 4 bases short, with 4 bases between. CDR3 bases: TGTGCCAGCAGTTTCGTCGGAAACACCATATATTTT. Translation gives CASSFVGNTIYF.

The genes are TRBV6-5 and TRBJ2-7, with 9 nucleotides matching TRBD2. The V segment lost 11 bases and the J segment 7 bases; nucleotides outside the gene matches: 15. The CDR3 runs to 14 residues. Germline V gives CDR1 MNHEY, CDR2 SVGAGI. For the CDR3, the DNA is TGTGCCGCGGGGGGTCTAGCGGGGTCCCAGGAGCAGTACTTC. Its protein is CAAGGLAGSQEQYF.

V usage is TRBV5-1 and J usage is TRBJ2-1; 10 bases are a match to TRBD1. The V segment lost 2 bases and the J segment 3 bases; nucleotides outside the gene matches: 5. The CDR3 consists of 16 residues. The germline gives CDR1 SGHRS, CDR2 YFSETQ. The CDR3 region has the DNA TGCGCCAGCAGCTTACCGGGACAGGGGTACTACAATGAGCAGTTCTTC. Translated, it gives CASSLPGQGYYNEQFF. The full variable domain, with the rest looked up from reference TRBV5-1 and TRBJ2-1, is KAGVTQTPRYLIKTRGQQVTLSCSPISGHRSVSWYQQTPGQGLQFLFEYFSETQRNKGNFPGRFSGRQFSNSRSEMNVSTLELGDSALYLCASSLPGQGYYNEQFFGPGTRLTVL.

CDR3 region: CATEGAVREKLFF. DNA for the CDR3: TGTGCCACTGAGGGGGCCGTACGAGAAAAACTGTTTTTT. The V gene is TRBV28, the J gene TRBJ1-4; 7 nucleotides agree with TRBD1. CDR1 is MDHEN and CDR2 is SYDVKM in the germline V gene. V was pared by 10 bases and J by 8 bases, with 10 bases of the junction left unmatched. The CDR3 totals 13 residues.

V usage is TRBV7-8 and J usage is TRBJ1-2; D possibly corresponds to TRBD1 (6 bases). The CDR3 contains 13 residues. V gave up 2 bases and J gave up 7 bases, with 11 bases separating them. Germline lookup yields CDR1 SGHVS and CDR2 FQNEAQ. The CDR3 DNA sequence: TGTGCCAGCAGCTTACAGGGGTCGGGTGGCTACACCTTC. Protein product: CASSLQGSGGYTF.

This clone was found once. This chain joins TRBV28 and TRBJ2-4, with TRBD1 matching 8 bases. The germline CDR1 and CDR2 sequences are MDHEN and SYDVKM. This CDR3 has 15 residues. The ends lost 2 bases at V and 8 bases at J; junction bases unmatched: 8. CDR3 DNA: TGTGCCAGCAGTTTACTCCAGGGGGCGAATGACATTCAGTACTTC. Its protein product is CASSLLQGANDIQYF.

J is TRBJ2-7 and V is TRBV5-4, with 10 bases matching TRBD2. The CDR3 is made up of 16 amino acids. The V segment lost 0 bases and the J segment 2 bases; nucleotides outside the gene matches: 5. CDR1 and CDR2 (germline): SGHNT, YYREEE (reference sequence). The CDR3 bases are TGTGCCAGCAGCTTGGGTCCGGGACTAGCGACCTACGAGCAGTACTTC. Encoded protein: CASSLGPGLATYEQYF.

This rearrangement joins TRBV28 to TRBJ2-1, with D perhaps TRBD1 (5 bases). CDR3 size: 14 residues. Germline assignment: CDR1 MDHEN and CDR2 SYDVKM. Trimming removed 10 bases at V and 5 bases at J, with 18 bases between. The CDR3 region is CATVKGDSNNEQFF. DNA of the CDR3: TGTGCCACCGTTAAGGGTGACAGCAACAATGAGCAGTTCTTC.

The rearrangement joins TRBV10-2 to TRBJ2-5; D remains ambiguous. V dropped 7 bases and J dropped 1 base, with 16 bases sitting between them. CDR3 length: 15 amino acids. Germline V CDR1 and CDR2: WSHSY, SAAADI. The CDR3 region has the DNA TGCGCCAGCACCCCACTGGTGTTGGTCCAAGAGACCCAGTACTTC. This encodes CASTPLVLVQETQYF.

The gene calls are TRBV10-3 and TRBJ1-1, with 11 bases aligning to TRBD1. With 4 bases clipped from V and 6 bases from J, the junction kept 13 bases outside the gene matches. CDR3 length: 17 amino acids. Germline V gene data show CDR1 as ENHRY and CDR2 as SYGVKD. The CDR3 reads CAISGTGGSSDVSEAFF. DNA of the CDR3: TGTGCCATCAGTGGGACAGGGGGCTCCTCGGATGTTTCTGAAGCTTTCTTT.

The chain carries TRBV3-1 (or the pseudogene TRBV3-2) and TRBJ1-5; 11 nucleotides agree with TRBD1. The V gene's germline CDR1 is LGHDT and CDR2 YNNKEL (reference sequence). J was trimmed by 8 bases and V by 1 base; bases with no gene match: 7. CDR3 length: 16 residues. Here the CDR3 reads CASSQGTGGAVKPQHF. In nucleotides, the CDR3 is TGTGCCAGCAGCCAAGGGACAGGGGGCGCTGTGAAGCCCCAGCATTTT.